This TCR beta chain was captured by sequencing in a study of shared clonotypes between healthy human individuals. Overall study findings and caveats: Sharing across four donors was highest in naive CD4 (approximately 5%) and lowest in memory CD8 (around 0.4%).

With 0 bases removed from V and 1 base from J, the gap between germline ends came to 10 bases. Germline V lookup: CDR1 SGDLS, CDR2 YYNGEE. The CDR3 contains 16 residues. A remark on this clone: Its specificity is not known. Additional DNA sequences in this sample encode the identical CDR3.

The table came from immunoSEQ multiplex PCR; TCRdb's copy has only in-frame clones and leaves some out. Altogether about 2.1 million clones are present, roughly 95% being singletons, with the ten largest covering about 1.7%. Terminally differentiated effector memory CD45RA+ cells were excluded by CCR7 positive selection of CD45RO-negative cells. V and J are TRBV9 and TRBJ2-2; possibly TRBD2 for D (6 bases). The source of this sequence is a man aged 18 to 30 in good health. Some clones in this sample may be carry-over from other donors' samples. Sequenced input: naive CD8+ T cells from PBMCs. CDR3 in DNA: TGTGCCAGCAGCGTAGTTAGTAGCGGGAACACCGGGGAGCTGTTTTTT. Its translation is CASSVVSSGNTGELFF.